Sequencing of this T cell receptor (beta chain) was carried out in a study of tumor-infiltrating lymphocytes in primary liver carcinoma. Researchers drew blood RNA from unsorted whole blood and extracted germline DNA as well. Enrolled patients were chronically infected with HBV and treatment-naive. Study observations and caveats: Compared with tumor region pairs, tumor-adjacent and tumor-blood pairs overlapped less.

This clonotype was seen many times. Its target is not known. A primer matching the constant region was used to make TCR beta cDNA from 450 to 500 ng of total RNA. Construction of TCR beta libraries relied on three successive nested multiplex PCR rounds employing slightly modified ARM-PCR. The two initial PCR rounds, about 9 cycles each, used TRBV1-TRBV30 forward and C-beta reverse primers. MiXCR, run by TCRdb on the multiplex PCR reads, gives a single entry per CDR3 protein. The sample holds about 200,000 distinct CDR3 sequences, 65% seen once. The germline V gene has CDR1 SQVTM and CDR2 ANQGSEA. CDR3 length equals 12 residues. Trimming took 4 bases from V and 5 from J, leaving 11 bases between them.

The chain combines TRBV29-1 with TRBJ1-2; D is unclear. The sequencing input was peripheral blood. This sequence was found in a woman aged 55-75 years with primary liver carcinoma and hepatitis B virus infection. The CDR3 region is CSVVPGSYGYTF. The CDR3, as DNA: TGCAGCGTTGTGCCGGGATCGTATGGCTACACCTTC.